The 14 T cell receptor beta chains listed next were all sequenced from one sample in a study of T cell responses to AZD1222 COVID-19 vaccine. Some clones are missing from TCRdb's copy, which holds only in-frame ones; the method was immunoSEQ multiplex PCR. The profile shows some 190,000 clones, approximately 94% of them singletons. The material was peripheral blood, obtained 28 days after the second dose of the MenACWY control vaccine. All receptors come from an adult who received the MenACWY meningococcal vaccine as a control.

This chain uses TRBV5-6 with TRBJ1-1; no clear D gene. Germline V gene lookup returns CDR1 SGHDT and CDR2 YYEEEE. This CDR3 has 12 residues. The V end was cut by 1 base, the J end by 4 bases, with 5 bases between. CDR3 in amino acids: CASSLYGTEAFF. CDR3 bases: TGTGCCAGCAGCTTGTATGGCACTGAAGCTTTCTTT.

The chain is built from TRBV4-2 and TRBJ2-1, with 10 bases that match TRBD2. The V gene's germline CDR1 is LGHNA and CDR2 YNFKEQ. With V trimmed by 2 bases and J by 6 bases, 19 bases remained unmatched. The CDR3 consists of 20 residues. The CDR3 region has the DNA TGTGCCAGCAGCCAAAATTTGGCGGGACTAGCGAACCCTAAGGGCAATGAGCAGTTCTTC. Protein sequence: CASSQNLAGLANPKGNEQFF.

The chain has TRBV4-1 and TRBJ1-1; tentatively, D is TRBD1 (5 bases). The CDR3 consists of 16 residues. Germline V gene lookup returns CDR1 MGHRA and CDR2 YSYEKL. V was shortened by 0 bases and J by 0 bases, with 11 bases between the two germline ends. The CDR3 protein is CASSQDIQGMNTEAFF. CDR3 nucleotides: TGCGCCAGCAGCCAAGATATTCAGGGAATGAACACTGAAGCTTTCTTT.

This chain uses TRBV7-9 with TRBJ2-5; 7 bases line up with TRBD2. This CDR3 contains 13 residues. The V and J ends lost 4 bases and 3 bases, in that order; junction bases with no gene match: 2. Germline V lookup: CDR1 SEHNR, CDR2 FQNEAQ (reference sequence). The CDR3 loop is CASSSGGKETQYF. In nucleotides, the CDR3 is TGTGCCAGCAGCTCGGGAGGAAAAGAGACCCAGTACTTC.

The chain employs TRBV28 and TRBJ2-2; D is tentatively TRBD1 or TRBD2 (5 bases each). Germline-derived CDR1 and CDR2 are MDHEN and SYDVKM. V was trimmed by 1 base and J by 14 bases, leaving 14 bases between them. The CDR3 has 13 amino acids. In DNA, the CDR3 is TGTGCCAGCAGTTTATCGGGGACGGGGAGACTGTTTTTT. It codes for CASSLSGTGRLFF.

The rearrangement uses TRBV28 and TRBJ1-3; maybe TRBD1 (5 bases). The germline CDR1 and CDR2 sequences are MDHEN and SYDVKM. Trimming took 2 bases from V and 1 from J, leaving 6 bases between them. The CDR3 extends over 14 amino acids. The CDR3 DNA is TGTGCCAGCAGTTTAGGGGGTTCTGGAAACACCATATATTTT. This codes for CASSLGGSGNTIYF.

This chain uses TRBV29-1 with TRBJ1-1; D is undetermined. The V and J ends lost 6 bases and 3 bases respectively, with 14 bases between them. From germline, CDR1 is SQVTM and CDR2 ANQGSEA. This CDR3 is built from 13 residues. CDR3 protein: CSVKQKMYTEAFF. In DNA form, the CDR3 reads TGCAGCGTCAAACAGAAAATGTACACTGAAGCTTTCTTT.

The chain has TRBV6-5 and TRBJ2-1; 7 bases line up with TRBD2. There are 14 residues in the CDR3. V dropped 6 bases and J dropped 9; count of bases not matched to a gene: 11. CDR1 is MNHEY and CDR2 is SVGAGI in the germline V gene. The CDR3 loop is CASRPYRLAIEQFF. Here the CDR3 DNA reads TGTGCCAGCAGACCATACCGACTAGCAATTGAGCAGTTCTTC.

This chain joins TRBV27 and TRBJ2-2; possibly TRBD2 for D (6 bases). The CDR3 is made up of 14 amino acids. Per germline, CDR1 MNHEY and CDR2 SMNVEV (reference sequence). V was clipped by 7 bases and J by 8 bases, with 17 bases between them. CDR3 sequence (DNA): TGTGCCAGCACCCAGGGCACCCGGGGGGGGGAGCTGTTTTTT. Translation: CASTQGTRGGELFF.

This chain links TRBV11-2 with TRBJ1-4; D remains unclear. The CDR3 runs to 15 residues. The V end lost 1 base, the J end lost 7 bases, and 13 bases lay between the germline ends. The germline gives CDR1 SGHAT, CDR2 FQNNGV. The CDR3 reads CASSLGPGMGEKLFF. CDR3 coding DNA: TGTGCCAGCAGCTTAGGACCGGGTATGGGTGAAAAACTGTTTTTT.

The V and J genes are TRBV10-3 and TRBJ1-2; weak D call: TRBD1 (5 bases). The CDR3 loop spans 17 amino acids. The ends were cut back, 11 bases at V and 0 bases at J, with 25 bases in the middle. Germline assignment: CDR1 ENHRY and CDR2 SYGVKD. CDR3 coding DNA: TGTGCCTTACGGGAGGGGAGTAGGGGAGAAACTAACTATGGCTACACCTTC. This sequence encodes CALREGSRGETNYGYTF.

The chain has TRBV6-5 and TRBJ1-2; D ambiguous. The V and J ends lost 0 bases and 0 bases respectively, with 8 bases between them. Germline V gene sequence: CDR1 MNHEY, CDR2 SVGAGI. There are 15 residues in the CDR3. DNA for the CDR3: TGTGCCAGCAGTTACTCGACAATTGCTAACTATGGCTACACCTTC. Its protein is CASSYSTIANYGYTF.

The CDR3 DNA reads TGTGCCAGCAGCCAAGAGGTTCTAGCGGGAGCAGATACGCAGTATTTT. It specifies CASSQEVLAGADTQYF. This chain uses TRBV4-2 with TRBJ2-3; 10 bases are a match to TRBD2. This CDR3 is 16 amino acids long. J lost 4 bases, V lost 0 bases, and 4 bases had no gene match. CDR1 and CDR2 from the germline V gene are LGHNA and YNFKEQ.

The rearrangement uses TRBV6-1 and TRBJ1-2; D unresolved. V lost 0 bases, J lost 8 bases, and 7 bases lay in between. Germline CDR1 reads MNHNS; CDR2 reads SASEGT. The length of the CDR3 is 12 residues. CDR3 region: CASSEARRGYTF. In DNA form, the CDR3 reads TGTGCCAGCAGTGAAGCCCGGCGGGGCTACACCTTC.